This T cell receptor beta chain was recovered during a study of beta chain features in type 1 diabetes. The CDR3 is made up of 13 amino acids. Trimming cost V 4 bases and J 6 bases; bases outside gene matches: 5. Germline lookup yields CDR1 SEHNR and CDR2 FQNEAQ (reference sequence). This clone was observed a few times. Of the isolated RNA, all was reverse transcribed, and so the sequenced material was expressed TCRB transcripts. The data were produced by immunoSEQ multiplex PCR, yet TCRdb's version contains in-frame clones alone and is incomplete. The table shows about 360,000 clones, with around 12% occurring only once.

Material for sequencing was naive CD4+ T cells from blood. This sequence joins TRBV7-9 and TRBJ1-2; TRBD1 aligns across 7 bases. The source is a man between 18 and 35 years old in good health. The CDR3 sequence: CASSSDRVHGYTF. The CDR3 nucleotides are TGTGCCAGCAGCTCAGACAGGGTGCATGGCTACACCTTC.